Listed below are T cell receptor beta chains from one sample, sequenced in a study of T cell changes during pregnancy in multiple sclerosis. Profiling relied on immunoSEQ multiplex PCR, and the TCRdb table lists in-frame clones only, not all of them. The profile shows approximately 59,000 clones, 90% to 95% of them singletons. The sequences come from peripheral blood, collected in the third trimester of pregnancy. All receptors come from a female donor in good health, enrolled as a control in a pregnancy study. CDR3s include the opening cysteine and the closing phenylalanine or tryptophan. Fields, in order: D gene, clone size, V gene, J gene, CDR3 DNA, CDR3 protein. A D gene is named only where the DNA matches it firmly. Only part of the rows carry a size: once, few, many, or a class if the clone is expanded.

>NA|NA|TRBV13|TRBJ2-3
TGTGCCAGCAGCAGAGGGCCAGCAGATACGCAGTATTTT
CASSRGPADTQYF
>NA|once|TRBV6-4|TRBJ2-1
TGTGCCAGCAGTGACGGGGCAGGGGAAGGCAATGAGCAGTTCTTC
CASSDGAGEGNEQFF
>TRBD1|once|TRBV4-3|TRBJ2-7
TGCGCCAGCAGCCCCCGGGGGACAGGGATATCCGAGCAGTACTTC
CASSPRGTGISEQYF
>NA|NA|TRBV7-9|TRBJ2-1
TGTGCCAGCAGCTTAGTACAACGCCCTGAGCAGTTCTTC
CASSLVQRPEQFF
>TRBD1|NA|TRBV25-1|TRBJ1-1
TGTGCCAGCATTTTGACAGGGGGCACTGAAGCTTTCTTT
CASILTGGTEAFF
>TRBD1|NA|TRBV19|TRBJ1-2
TGTGCCAGTATGAGGACAGGGGACTATGGCTACACCTTC
CASMRTGDYGYTF
>NA|NA|TRBV10-3|TRBJ1-2
TGTGCCATCAGTGAGCGGCACACCGGAGCCGCCTATGGCTACACCTTC
CAISERHTGAAYGYTF
>NA|NA|TRBV5-1|TRBJ1-1
TGCGCCAGCAGCCTGGAGCCTGGCACTGAAGCTTTCTTT
CASSLEPGTEAFF
>NA|NA|TRBV7-9|TRBJ1-1
TGTGCCAGCAGCTTACCGGAAGGGGAAGGGGACACTGAAGCTTTCTTT
CASSLPEGEGDTEAFF
>TRBD2|NA|TRBV27|TRBJ2-2
TGTGCCAGTTCGTTGACGGGGGGGAACACCGGGGAGCTGTTTTTT
CASSLTGGNTGELFF
>NA|NA|TRBV14|TRBJ2-3
TGTGCCAGCAGCCGGGGGGGGCCCCCAGATACGCAGTATTTT
CASSRGGPPDTQYF
>NA|NA|TRBV6-6|TRBJ2-2
TGTGCCAGCAGCTCCAACGGGGGGCACACCGGGGAGCTGTTTTTT
CASSSNGGHTGELFF
>NA|NA|TRBV25-1|TRBJ2-1
TGTGCCAGCAGTCCCGCGGGCACCCAGGCTGAGCAGTTCTTC
CASSPAGTQAEQFF
>NA|NA|TRBV28|TRBJ1-1
TGTGCCAGCAGTATAATGGGGGGAACCCGTACTGAAGCTTTCTTT
CASSIMGGTRTEAFF
>TRBD1|NA|TRBV30|TRBJ2-7
TGTGCCTGGAGAGGGGGACAGGCACGCGAGCAGTACTTC
CAWRGGQAREQYF
>NA|NA|TRBV19|TRBJ1-3
TGTGCCAGTAATGGGGCTGACTCTGGAAACACCATATATTTT
CASNGADSGNTIYF
>NA|NA|TRBV19|TRBJ1-5
TGTGCCAGTAATATCGACAGGCGCAATCAGCCCCAGCATTTT
CASNIDRRNQPQHF
>NA|NA|TRBV7-9|TRBJ1-2
TGTGCCAGCAAGACGGCGGGAAACTATGGCTACACCTTC
CASKTAGNYGYTF
>TRBD1|NA|TRBV11-2|TRBJ2-7
TGTGCCAGCAGCCAATTAACAGGGGTTTCCTACGAGCAGTACTTC
CASSQLTGVSYEQYF
>TRBD1|once|TRBV6-6|TRBJ2-5
TGTGCCAGTGACAGGGGAGAGACCCAGTACTTC
CASDRGETQYF
>TRBD1|NA|TRBV7-2|TRBJ2-1
TGTGCCAGCAGCTTTGGATTCGGGACAGCAGACAGCAATGAGCAGTTCTTC
CASSFGFGTADSNEQFF
>TRBD1|NA|TRBV6-5|TRBJ1-1
TGTGCCAGCAGTTACAGGACAGGGGAAGCTTTCTTT
CASSYRTGEAFF
>NA|NA|TRBV10-3|TRBJ1-6
TGTGCCATCAGTGATCGTCTGCCGGGTGATAATTCACCCCTCCACTTT
CAISDRLPGDNSPLHF
>TRBD1|NA|TRBV2|TRBJ2-7
TGTGCCAGCAAAAGGGACAGGGCTTACAACGAGCAGTACTTC
CASKRDRAYNEQYF
>NA|NA|TRBV4-1|TRBJ2-1
TGCGCCAGCAGCCAAGATAGAACGGTTTCCTCCTACAATGAGCAGTTCTTC
CASSQDRTVSSYNEQFF
>NA|once|TRBV7-8|TRBJ1-4
TGTGCCAGCAGCTTAGGTCCGGGTCGAGGGGAAAAACTGTTTTTT
CASSLGPGRGEKLFF
>TRBD1|once|TRBV19|TRBJ2-7
TGTGCCAGTAGTATAGCGAGGACAGGGCGAAGCTCCTACGAGCAGTACTTC
CASSIARTGRSSYEQYF
>TRBD1|once|TRBV15|TRBJ1-2
TGTGCCACCAGATATGCCGGGACAGGGATCAACTATGGCTACACCTTC
CATRYAGTGINYGYTF
>NA|NA|TRBV6-1|TRBJ2-7
TGTGCCAGCACTGCCCTCGCGGGGGCGACCTACGAGCAGTACTTC
CASTALAGATYEQYF
>TRBD1|NA|TRBV14|TRBJ2-5
TGTGCCAGCAGCCAAGGGGACAGGGAGACCCAGTACTTC
CASSQGDRETQYF
>TRBD1|NA|TRBV2|TRBJ1-1
TGTGCCAGCAGTGGGGACAGGGTTCAAGGGGCTTTCTTT
CASSGDRVQGAFF
>NA|few|TRBV4-1|TRBJ1-6
TGCGCCAGCAGCTTTCAGTCAGGACAGCGTTCATCACCCCTCCACTTT
CASSFQSGQRSSPLHF
>TRBD1|NA|TRBV10-3|TRBJ2-7
TGTGCCATCAGTGATTTGGGGACAGGGATCTTCGAGCAGTACTTC
CAISDLGTGIFEQYF
>NA|NA|TRBV2|TRBJ1-1
TGTGCCAGCAGGCGGGACCAGGGCGCTGAAGCTTTCTTT
CASRRDQGAEAFF
>TRBD2|NA|TRBV7-9|TRBJ2-7
TGTGCCAGCAGCCCTACTAGCGGGGGACGAGGTGAGCAGTACTTC
CASSPTSGGRGEQYF
>NA|NA|TRBV28|TRBJ1-2
TGTGCCAGCAGCACTGACAGTCGCTATGGCTACACCTTC
CASSTDSRYGYTF
>NA|NA|TRBV4-1|TRBJ1-3
TGCGCCAGCAGCCCAGTGGGGGCGAATCGAAACACCATATATTTT
CASSPVGANRNTIYF
>TRBD1|once|TRBV28|TRBJ2-7
TGTGCCAGCAGTTCCCAATTCGGACAGGGGACCTACGAGCAGTACTTC
CASSSQFGQGTYEQYF
>TRBD1|NA|TRBV6-5|TRBJ1-1
TGTGCCAGCAGGGAACCTGGACAGGGAAAATCTTTCTTT
CASREPGQGKSFF
>TRBD2|NA|TRBV4-3|TRBJ2-1
TGCGCCAGCAGCCCCTGGACTAGCGGGGGGGCGGGAGAGCAGTTCTTC
CASSPWTSGGAGEQFF
>NA|NA|TRBV7-6|TRBJ2-1
TGTGCCAGCAGTTCACAGGGCTGGGTCCATGAGCAGTTCTTC
CASSSQGWVHEQFF
>NA|NA|TRBV28|TRBJ1-6
TGTGCCAGCAGTTCATCCGCAGGGCCATATAATTCACCCCTCCACTTT
CASSSSAGPYNSPLHF
>TRBD1|once|TRBV15|TRBJ1-1
TGTGCCACCAGCAGAGATTTGGACAGGGTCACTGAAGCTTTCTTT
CATSRDLDRVTEAFF
>NA|NA|TRBV6-5|TRBJ1-6
TGTGCCAGCACTCGCCGGAGCTCCTATAATTCACCCCTCCACTTT
CASTRRSSYNSPLHF
>NA|NA|TRBV5-1|TRBJ2-5
TGCGCCAGCAGCTTGCCGGGGGGCACTAAAGAGACCCAGTACTTC
CASSLPGGTKETQYF
>NA|NA|TRBV5-4|TRBJ1-6
TGTGCCAGCAGCTCCGGGTCCCCCGGGGCCCTCCACTTT
CASSSGSPGALHF
>TRBD2|NA|TRBV19|TRBJ2-3
TGTGCCAGTAGTATCCCGGGGGGGTCTCCTGATACGCAGTATTTT
CASSIPGGSPDTQYF
>NA|NA|TRBV19|TRBJ1-1
TGTGCCACCTCAGACAGGAGCTCTGAAGCTTTCTTT
CATSDRSSEAFF
>NA|NA|TRBV2|TRBJ1-5
TGTGCCAGCAGTGACAGTAGCAATCAGCCCCAGCATTTT
CASSDSSNQPQHF
>TRBD1|NA|TRBV19|TRBJ1-5
TGTGCCAGCAGTGACCGACAGGGCTTGGATCAGCCCCAGCATTTT
CASSDRQGLDQPQHF
>TRBD1|NA|TRBV14|TRBJ2-1
TGTGCCAGCAGCCACGACAGGGGGTACTACAATGAGCAGTTCTTC
CASSHDRGYYNEQFF
>TRBD1|NA|TRBV18|TRBJ1-5
TGTGCCACCCAGGGGACAGGGAGGGATCAGCCCCAGCATTTT
CATQGTGRDQPQHF
>TRBD2|once|TRBV7-2|TRBJ2-2
TGTGCCAGCAGCTCGCCTAGCGGGGGGGCACCTACCGGGGAGCTGTTTTTT
CASSSPSGGAPTGELFF
>TRBD1|NA|TRBV9|TRBJ2-7
TGTGCCAGCAGTCCTACCCAAGAGAACCGGGACAGATACTACGAGCAGTACTTC
CASSPTQENRDRYYEQYF
>TRBD1|few|TRBV6-4|TRBJ1-2
TGTGCCAGCAGTCAAGGACAGGGCTATGGCTACACCTTC
CASSQGQGYGYTF
>NA|NA|TRBV21-1|TRBJ2-7
TGTGCCACCCTTGCCCCCGGGACAAACTACGAGCAGTACTTC
CATLAPGTNYEQYF
>TRBD1|NA|TRBV25-1|TRBJ2-5
TGTGCCAGCAGTGATTGGGACAGTGGGTCAGAGACCCAGTACTTC
CASSDWDSGSETQYF
>NA|NA|TRBV6-5|TRBJ1-1
TGTGCCAGCAGTTCCACACAGGGACTGAACACTGAAGCTTTCTTT
CASSSTQGLNTEAFF
>NA|few|TRBV6-6|TRBJ1-2
TGTGCCAGCAGCCTAAATGGCTACACCTTC
CASSLNGYTF